A single sample gave rise to the 23 T cell receptor beta chains below, sequenced in a study of shared clonotypes between healthy human individuals. The protocol was immunoSEQ multiplex PCR, while the TCRdb copy is restricted to in-frame clones and leaves out a portion. The sample yields 2,500,000 or so clones, approximately 93% seen once. Sequencing was carried out using naive CD4+ T cells from PBMCs. Subset indicated: CD45RA+ positively selected. Source of these receptors: a man aged 18 to 35 in good health. Some clones in this sample may be carry-over from other donors' samples.

This chain links TRBV18 with TRBJ1-6; TRBD1 matches 7 bases. V trimming: 5 bases; J trimming: 0 bases; junction bases outside the gene matches: 4. In germline, CDR1 is KGHSH, CDR2 LQKENI. The CDR3 length is 16 residues. The CDR3 loop reads CASSGAGGSYNSPLHF. The CDR3, as DNA: TGTGCCAGCTCAGGGGCAGGGGGCTCCTATAATTCACCCCTCCACTTT.

The CDR3 is CASRTDRGPEAFF. The CDR3 DNA is TGTGCCAGCAGAACAGACAGGGGACCTGAAGCTTTCTTT. This chain uses TRBV6-1 with TRBJ1-1; TRBD1 matches at 8 bases. The CDR3 covers 13 residues. Germline assignment: CDR1 MNHNS and CDR2 SASEGT. Trimming at V came to 6 bases and at J to 6 bases, leaving 6 bases not matched to a gene.

In regard to this clone: At the DNA level, this CDR3 is encoded by other sequences in the same sample as well. J is TRBJ2-5 and V is TRBV2, with D perhaps matching TRBD2 (6 bases). The V gene lost 5 bases and the J gene lost 3 bases, with 13 bases spanning the gap. The germline gives CDR1 SNHLY, CDR2 FYNNEI. This CDR3 has 14 residues. The CDR3 is CASSTTSSEETQYF. CDR3 nucleotide sequence: TGTGCCAGCAGTACGACTAGTTCGGAAGAGACCCAGTACTTC.

The chain recombines TRBV4-2 with TRBJ1-4, with D possibly matching TRBD1 (5 bases). Germline loops: CDR1 LGHNA, CDR2 YNFKEQ. CDR3 length equals 16 residues. V shed 0 bases and J shed 10 bases, with 18 bases lying between them. CDR3 protein: CASSQEKQAPYGKLFF. Here the CDR3 DNA reads TGTGCCAGCAGCCAAGAAAAACAGGCCCCGTACGGAAAACTGTTTTTT.

This clone was counted between two and nine times. This chain uses TRBV30 with TRBJ1-5, with D unclear. V lost 0 bases, J lost 7 bases, and 10 bases lay in between. The CDR3 runs 13 residues. Germline CDR1 reads GTSNPN; CDR2 reads SVGIG (reference sequence). The CDR3 protein is CAWSVSPIQPQHF. The CDR3, as DNA: TGTGCCTGGAGTGTAAGCCCAATCCAGCCCCAGCATTTT.

The chain employs TRBV9 and TRBJ1-1; a possible D gene is TRBD1 (5 bases). CDR1 SGDLS and CDR2 YYNGEE come from the germline V gene. Trimming removed 0 bases from V and 1 base from J, with 7 bases in between. This CDR3 is 14 amino acids long. CDR3 bases: TGTGCCAGCAGCGTAGCGGGGCCGAACACTGAAGCTTTCTTT. Translated, it gives CASSVAGPNTEAFF.

This clone was observed a single time. This rearrangement joins TRBV9 to TRBJ2-2; 13 bases fit TRBD2. The CDR3 covers 16 residues. Trimming cost V 3 bases and J 6 bases; bases outside gene matches: 5. From germline, CDR1 is SGDLS and CDR2 YYNGEE. Here the CDR3 DNA reads TGTGCCAGCAGCGGAGGACTAGCGGGAGTGTCCGGGGAGCTGTTTTTT. Its protein is CASSGGLAGVSGELFF.

In this sample, this clone turned up once. Other nucleotide sequences from this sample produce the same CDR3. The rearrangement joins TRBV15 to TRBJ1-2, with D uncertain. CDR3 size: 12 residues. Germline-derived CDR1 and CDR2 are LNHNV and YYDKDF (reference sequence). V was pared by 1 base and J by 6 bases, with 6 bases between. The CDR3 sequence is CATSRARDGYTF. CDR3 bases: TGTGCCACCAGCAGAGCCCGGGATGGCTACACCTTC.

The chain recombines TRBV19 with TRBJ2-5; 7 bases align to TRBD2. The CDR3 contains 16 residues. Germline V gives CDR1 LNHDA, CDR2 SQIVND (reference sequence). V lost 2 bases, J lost 2 bases, and 8 bases stayed unmatched. CDR3 DNA: TGTGCCAGTAGTATATCCGGGGAGGGCCCTCAAGAGACCCAGTACTTC. It yields the protein CASSISGEGPQETQYF.

J is TRBJ1-5 and V is TRBV28, with 7 bases that match TRBD1. CDR1 and CDR2 from the germline V gene are MDHEN and SYDVKM. The CDR3 consists of 14 residues. The J segment lost 5 bases and the V segment lost 5 bases, leaving 6 bases of the junction unmatched. In DNA form, the CDR3 reads TGTGCCAGCAGTGGGGGACAGAAACATCAGCCCCAGCATTTT. Translating gives CASSGGQKHQPQHF.

V and J are TRBV11-2 and TRBJ1-3; a possible D gene is TRBD1 (6 bases). The CDR3 consists of 15 residues. CDR1 SGHAT and CDR2 FQNNGV come from the germline V gene. V dropped 6 bases and J dropped 7 bases, with 19 bases sitting between them. The CDR3 sequence: CASRNLERGANTIYF. CDR3 sequence (DNA): TGTGCCAGCAGAAATCTCGAGAGGGGGGCGAACACCATATATTTT.

Remarks on this clone: The same CDR3 also results from other DNA sequences found in this sample. J is TRBJ2-7 and V is TRBV29-1, with TRBD2 matching over 14 bases. Trimming cost V 4 bases and J 2 bases; bases outside gene matches: 1. This CDR3 has 14 amino acids. Germline V gene sequence: CDR1 SQVTM, CDR2 ANQGSEA. DNA of the CDR3: TGCAGCGTTGGACTAGCGGGGGGGACCTACGAGCAGTACTTC. Its protein is CSVGLAGGTYEQYF.

The chain uses TRBV6-5 and TRBJ1-4, with unresolved D. V dropped 2 bases and J dropped 7 bases, with 14 bases sitting between them. This CDR3 is built from 15 residues. Germline lookup yields CDR1 MNHEY and CDR2 SVGAGI. The CDR3 loop is CASSYEVGRIEKLFF. CDR3 coding DNA: TGTGCCAGCAGTTACGAGGTTGGCAGGATTGAAAAACTGTTTTTT.

This clone was seen once. V and J are TRBV6-6 and TRBJ2-7, with D perhaps given as TRBD1 or TRBD2 (6 bases each). CDR3 length: 13 residues. The germline CDR1 and CDR2 sequences are MNHNY and SVGAGI (reference sequence). The germline V and J ends were trimmed by 7 bases and 3 bases, with 13 bases remaining between them. CDR3 DNA: TGTGCCAGCAAGAGGGGGGTGGGCTACGAGCAGTACTTC. This sequence encodes CASKRGVGYEQYF.

The gene calls are TRBV6-1 and TRBJ2-3; 8 bases agree with TRBD1. Germline lookup yields CDR1 MNHNS and CDR2 SASEGT. V dropped 8 bases and J dropped 0; count of bases not matched to a gene: 7. This CDR3 contains 15 residues. DNA of the CDR3: TGTGCCAGCGGGGACAGGACTTCTAGCACAGATACGCAGTATTTT. Protein: CASGDRTSSTDTQYF.

The rearrangement links TRBV6-1 to TRBJ2-1, with D unresolved. Between the trimmed V and J ends, which lost 4 bases and 3 bases, there was a span of 13 bases. This CDR3 has 15 amino acids. CDR1 and CDR2 (germline): MNHNS, SASEGT. This chain's CDR3 is CASSALGRNYNEQFF. The CDR3, as DNA: TGTGCCAGCAGTGCCCTCGGTCGGAACTACAATGAGCAGTTCTTC.

This clone was counted only a few times. This chain uses TRBV28 with TRBJ1-5; 7 nucleotides agree with TRBD1. The CDR3 is made up of 12 amino acids. Germline CDR1 reads MDHEN; CDR2 reads SYDVKM. Here the CDR3 DNA reads TGTGCGGCCACAGGGGCCGATCAGCCCCAGCATTTT. This codes for CAATGADQPQHF.

V is TRBV30 and J is TRBJ2-1; possibly TRBD2 for D (6 bases). Germline V CDR1 and CDR2: GTSNPN, SVGIG (reference sequence). The ends were cut back, 0 bases at V and 10 bases at J, with 19 bases in the middle. The CDR3 is 15 residues long. CDR3 in DNA: TGTGCCTGGAGTGTAGGCCCGGGACTCCCTGAAGAGCAGTTCTTC. Translated, it gives CAWSVGPGLPEEQFF.

This chain links TRBV5-1 with TRBJ1-3; D is perhaps TRBD1 (6 bases). V was shortened by 4 bases and J by 0 bases, with 11 bases between the two germline ends. Germline V gene sequence: CDR1 SGHRS, CDR2 YFSETQ. The CDR3 runs to 15 residues. The CDR3 region has the DNA TGCGCCAGCAGCACCCAACAGGGCTCTGGAAACACCATATATTTT. It encodes CASSTQQGSGNTIYF.

V is TRBV9 and J is TRBJ2-2; 10 bases align to TRBD2. Germline V gives CDR1 SGDLS, CDR2 YYNGEE. Unmatched junction bases numbered 5, after V lost 0 bases and J lost 6 bases. There are 16 residues in the CDR3. CDR3 in DNA: TGTGCCAGCAGCGTAGCTGCTAGCGGGAGTGCCGGGGAGCTGTTTTTT. Protein: CASSVAASGSAGELFF.

The chain uses TRBV9 and TRBJ1-1; TRBD1 aligns across 8 bases. The trim removed 2 bases at V and 4 bases at J, leaving 7 bases unmatched. Germline assignment: CDR1 SGDLS and CDR2 YYNGEE. The CDR3 is 15 amino acids. This chain's CDR3 is CASSVLQGAPTEAFF. The CDR3 region has the DNA TGTGCCAGCAGCGTCCTTCAGGGGGCGCCCACTGAAGCTTTCTTT. The full variable domain, with the rest looked up from reference TRBV9 and TRBJ1-1, is DSGVTQTPKHLITATGQRVTLRCSPRSGDLSVYWYQQSLDQGLQFLIQYYNGEERAKGNILERFSAQQFPDLHSELNLSSLELGDSALYFCASSVLQGAPTEAFFGQGTRLTVV.

The chain recombines TRBV5-1 with TRBJ2-1, with D uncertain. The ends were cut back, 1 base at V and 3 bases at J, with 8 bases in the middle. The CDR3 loop spans 14 amino acids. The germline CDR1 and CDR2 sequences are SGHRS and YFSETQ. The DNA of the CDR3 is TGCGCCAGCAGCTTGCCGGCAGACTACAATGAGCAGTTCTTC. The encoded protein is CASSLPADYNEQFF.

The chain has TRBV12-1 and TRBJ2-3; the table's D call, TRBD1, has no DNA check behind it. TRBV12-1 is annotated as a pseudogene. The CDR3 sequence is 16 residues long. The CDR3 region has the DNA TGTGCCAGCAGCTTTCGGACGGACAAGAGCACAGATACGCAGTATTTT. It encodes CASSFRTDKSTDTQYF.